This entry describes one T cell receptor (beta chain). After removal of 5 bases from V and 8 bases from J, the junction contained 11 bases not matched to a gene. The CDR3 sequence is 15 residues long. Germline V gene data show CDR1 as MGHRA and CDR2 as YSYEKL. This table comes from immunoSEQ multiplex PCR, and its TCRdb copy is limited to in-frame clones, with some not included. Of roughly 180,000 clones listed, around four fifths are singletons. Across 24 US areas, participants ranged in age from roughly 18 to 95 years. This record belongs to a study of blood T cell repertoires in COVID-19. About the research overall: Spain, Italy and the United States supplied samples that represented acute and convalescent COVID-19.

The sample taken for sequencing was PBMCs or T cells enriched from blood (not recorded which). This clonotype originated in an older woman who had recovered from COVID-19. The chain uses TRBV4-1 and TRBJ1-2; 10 bases map to TRBD1. CDR3 DNA: TGCGCCAGCAGCGCGGGACAGGGGCCAATAGGGGGCTACACCTTC. This codes for CASSAGQGPIGGYTF.